Presented here are 10 T cell receptor beta chains from one specimen sequenced in a study of Ad26.COV2.S vaccination and SARS-CoV-2 variants. Using immunoSEQ multiplex PCR, the repertoire was profiled, and TCRdb retains in-frame clones only, with some absent. The data hold about half a million clones, with roughly nine tenths observed a single time. Treatment specified: over 15 received Ad26.COV2.S at low or high dose, single or two shots; a few received placebo; per-sample allocation not given. Day 63 after the first injection of vaccine or placebo was the sampling time. The sequencing here drew on peripheral blood, taken in a trial of Ad26.COV2.S vaccine versus placebo. These receptors originate from a person between 18 and 60 years old who received the Ad26.COV2.S COVID-19 vaccine or a placebo.

The gene calls are TRBV6-1 and TRBJ1-2; 7 bases map to TRBD1. CDR3 length: 18 amino acids. Per the germline V gene, CDR1 is MNHNS and CDR2 is SASEGT. Trimming removed 2 bases from V and 0 bases from J; junction bases left unmatched: 12. CDR3 DNA sequence: TGTGCCAGCAGTGAATTCGACAGGGCGTGGAACTCTAACTATGGCTACACCTTC. Protein sequence: CASSEFDRAWNSNYGYTF.

The chain joins TRBV3-1 (or the pseudogene TRBV3-2) to TRBJ2-5; D not resolved. Germline V gene lookup returns CDR1 LGHDT and CDR2 YNNKEL (reference sequence). This CDR3 has 13 amino acids. Trimming took off 2 bases at V and 0 bases at J, with 4 bases between the two ends. The CDR3 loop reads CASSQMDQETQYF. As DNA, the CDR3 is TGTGCCAGCAGCCAAATGGACCAAGAGACCCAGTACTTC.

This clone was counted a few times. The chain joins TRBV5-1 to TRBJ1-5, with D hard to call. CDR3 length: 15 amino acids. The V and J ends lost 0 bases and 1 base respectively, with 8 bases between them. Germline CDR1 is SGHRS and CDR2 is YFSETQ. For the CDR3, the DNA is TGCGCCAGCAGCTTGGATCCGGGGAGCAATCAGCCCCAGCATTTT. It specifies CASSLDPGSNQPQHF.

The rearrangement links TRBV6-2 or TRBV6-3 to TRBJ2-7; D tentatively reads TRBD1 or TRBD2 (5 bases each). This CDR3 contains 14 residues. Looked up from germline, CDR1 is MNHEY and CDR2 is SVGEGT. Trimming stripped 6 bases from V and 0 bases from J, with 12 bases between. In DNA form, the CDR3 reads TGTGCCAGCAGACCTCTGGGGGTCTCCTACGAGCAGTACTTC. Protein sequence: CASRPLGVSYEQYF.

CDR3 sequence reads: CASSYFGAGELFF. In DNA form, the CDR3 reads TGTGCCAGCAGTTACTTTGGGGCCGGGGAGCTGTTTTTT. The chain links TRBV6-5 to TRBJ2-2; D gene unclear. Trimming stripped 1 base from V and 6 bases from J, with 6 bases between. From germline, CDR1 is MNHEY and CDR2 SVGAGI. The CDR3 is 13 amino acids.

This chain uses TRBV6-5 with TRBJ1-6; tentative D call: TRBD1 (6 bases). This CDR3 contains 16 residues. V shed 0 bases and J shed 2 bases, with 8 bases lying between them. Germline V gene data show CDR1 as MNHEY and CDR2 as SVGAGI. CDR3 loop: CASSYSDRTYNSPLHF. CDR3 coding DNA: TGTGCCAGCAGTTACTCGGACAGAACCTATAATTCACCCCTCCACTTT.

This rearrangement joins TRBV7-9 to TRBJ2-6, with 7 bases aligning to TRBD1. The junction had 7 bases not matched to a gene; V was cut back by 1 base and J by 1 base. Germline CDR1 and CDR2: SEHNR and FQNEAQ (reference sequence). The CDR3 runs to 18 residues. Here the CDR3 DNA reads TGTGCCAGCAGCTTAGTTTCGGGACAGTTATCTGGGGCCAACGTCCTGACTTTC. The encoded protein is CASSLVSGQLSGANVLTF.

The chain has TRBV19 and TRBJ1-1; possible D gene TRBD1, 5 bases. The V gene's germline CDR1 is LNHDA and CDR2 SQIVND (reference sequence). V lost 6 bases to trimming and J lost 0 bases, with 17 bases between them. The CDR3 is 16 residues long. The CDR3 spells CASSPGPGVVNTEAFF. CDR3 in DNA: TGTGCCAGTAGCCCAGGACCGGGGGTTGTGAACACTGAAGCTTTCTTT.

As concerns this clone: The sample has other DNA sequences that encode this CDR3 too. The DNA for the CDR3 is TGTGCCAGTAGTATAGACGGACAGGGGTATGGCTACACCTTC. Amino acid sequence: CASSIDGQGYGYTF. V usage is TRBV19 and J usage is TRBJ1-2; 9 nucleotides align to TRBD1. Germline trimming cut 0 bases from V and 5 bases from J; bases unmatched to any gene: 1. Looked up from germline, CDR1 is LNHDA and CDR2 is SQIVND (reference sequence). The CDR3 consists of 14 residues.

V gene TRBV2 combines with J gene TRBJ2-7; D is possibly TRBD1 (5 bases). The germline V and J ends were trimmed by 3 bases and 3 bases, with 9 bases remaining between them. The CDR3 has 13 amino acids. From germline, CDR1 is SNHLY and CDR2 FYNNEI. This CDR3 is CASSDDRYYEQYF. DNA of the CDR3: TGTGCCAGCAGTGACGACAGATACTACGAGCAGTACTTC.